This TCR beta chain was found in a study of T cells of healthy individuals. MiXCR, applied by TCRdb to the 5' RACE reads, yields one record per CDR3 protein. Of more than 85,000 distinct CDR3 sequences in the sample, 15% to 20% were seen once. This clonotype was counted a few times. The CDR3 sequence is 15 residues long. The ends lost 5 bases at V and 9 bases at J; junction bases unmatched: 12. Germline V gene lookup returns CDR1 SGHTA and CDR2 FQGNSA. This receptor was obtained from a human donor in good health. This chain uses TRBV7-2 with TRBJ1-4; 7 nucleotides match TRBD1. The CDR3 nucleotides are TGTGCCAGCAGCCACTTCGACAGGGTAGAGAAAAAACTGTTTTTT. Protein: CASSHFDRVEKKLFF.